This TCR beta chain was sequenced for a study of T cell responses to AZD1222 COVID-19 vaccine. Trimming left V 0 bases short and J 5 bases short, with 8 bases between. Germline CDR1 and CDR2: SGHRS and YFSETQ. The CDR3 consists of 13 residues. This clone was recorded only once. Repertoires were generated with immunoSEQ multiplex PCR, while TCRdb's copy carries only in-frame clones and drops some. This sample has approximately 82,000 clones, with roughly nine tenths found just once. The source was peripheral blood, collected 28 days after the second AZD1222 dose. The sequence was collected from an adult who received the AZD1222 COVID-19 vaccine. This sequence joins TRBV5-1 and TRBJ2-5; D not resolved. The CDR3 DNA follows: TGCGCCAGCAGCTTGGTGGGCGCGGAGACCCAGTACTTC. It is translated as CASSLVGAETQYF.